The 26 T cell receptor beta chains below were found in one sample sequenced in a study of blood T cells in healthy people across ages. Alongside a J-beta primer mix, a sample-barcoded 5' primer served in a second PCR lasting roughly 7 to 11 cycles. MiXCR, run by TCRdb on the 5' RACE reads, gives a single entry per CDR3 protein. Among around 1,800,000 distinct CDR3 sequences listed, 30% to 40% were seen once. The specimen sequenced was blood. The receptors derive from a human donor in good health.

This chain uses TRBV24-1 with TRBJ2-4; D possibly corresponds to TRBD2 (6 bases). The J call may be wrong; the DNA end is better matched by TRBJ2-7. The V gene's germline CDR1 is KGHDR and CDR2 SFDVKD. The CDR3 sequence is 13 residues long. CDR3 nucleotides: TGTGCCACCAGTGACCGGGACTTCTACGAGCAGTACTTC. Translating gives CATSDRDFYEQYF.

Regarding this clonotype: One end of the junction fails to match germline, which may point to a read error. The CDR3 here is CACSSSQEDTQYF. In DNA form, the CDR3 reads TGTGCCTGCAGCTCAAGTCAGGAAGATACGCAGTATTTT. The V gene is TRBV7-8, the J gene TRBJ2-3; no reliable D call. CDR3 length: 13 residues. Germline CDR1 SGHVS, CDR2 FQNEAQ. The whole variable domain, remainder taken from reference TRBV7-8 and TRBJ2-3, is GAGVSQSPRYKVAKRGQDVALRCDPISGHVSLFWYQQALGQGPEFLTYFQNEAQLDKSGLPSDRFFAERPEGSVSTLKIQRTQQEDSAVYLCACSSSQEDTQYFGPGTRLTVL.

J is TRBJ2-1 and V is TRBV4-2; D tentatively fits TRBD1 or TRBD2 (5 bases each). Germline V CDR1 and CDR2: LGHNA, YNFKEQ. V lost 1 base and J lost 6, with 16 bases in between. CDR3 length equals 16 residues. This chain's CDR3 is CASSQAYGTVINEQFF. The CDR3 DNA reads TGTGCCAGCAGCCAAGCCTACGGGACGGTGATCAATGAGCAGTTCTTC.

The rearrangement links TRBV6-5 to TRBJ2-3; 8 bases fit TRBD2. This CDR3 has 17 amino acids. Germline trimming cut 2 bases from V and 6 bases from J; bases unmatched to any gene: 13. Germline V lookup: CDR1 MNHEY, CDR2 SVGAGI. CDR3 residues: CASSYGRGARLWDTQYF. In DNA, the CDR3 is TGTGCCAGCAGTTACGGGCGGGGGGCCCGATTGTGGGATACGCAGTATTTT.

About this clonotype itself: Mismatch with germline at one junction end may stem from a read error. The J gene is TRBJ2-1, the V gene TRBV3-1; D is unresolved. CDR1 LGHDT and CDR2 YNNKEL come from the germline V gene (reference sequence). The CDR3 runs to 15 residues. The CDR3 bases are TGTGCCAGCAGCCAAGGGGAAAGCTCCTACAATGGGCAGTTCTTC. Translating it yields CASSQGESSYNGQFF.

As concerns this clonotype: One end of the junction fails to match germline, which may point to a read error. The chain carries TRBV12-3 or TRBV12-4 and TRBJ2-6, with D possibly being TRBD2 (7 bases). The CDR3 is 19 amino acids. The CDR3 loop reads CASSLAGATLTSGADVLTF. CDR3 in DNA: TGTGCCAGCAGTTTGGCGGGGGCCACATTAACCTCTGGGGCCGACGTCCTGACTTTC.

As DNA, the CDR3 is TGCAGCCCAAAGACAGGGGGCCCTTCCTACGAGCAGTACTTC. It is translated as CSPKTGGPSYEQYF. The chain is built from TRBV29-1 and TRBJ2-7; 10 nucleotides agree with TRBD1. CDR3 size: 14 residues. V shed 8 bases and J 1 base; nucleotides not matched to a gene: 8. CDR1 is SQVTM and CDR2 is ANQGSEA in the germline V gene.

The V call is TRBV11-3, the J call TRBJ2-3; 8 bases align to TRBD2. V lost 5 bases, J lost 6 bases, and 13 bases stayed unmatched. The CDR3 contains 16 residues. The germline CDR1 and CDR2 sequences are SGHNT and YENEEA. The CDR3 spells CASSLGVGGASDTQYF. The CDR3 nucleotides read TGTGCCAGCAGCCTCGGTGTCGGGGGGGCCTCGGATACGCAGTATTTT.

The chain uses TRBV5-1 and TRBJ2-7; D remains ambiguous. CDR1 and CDR2 from the germline V gene are SGHRS and YFSETQ. CDR3 size: 14 residues. Trimming removed 4 bases at V and 5 bases at J, with 16 bases between. CDR3 in DNA: TGCGCCAGCAGCCCCCAAGGCCCTGGGGACGAGCAGTACTTC. Translating gives CASSPQGPGDEQYF.

This chain connects TRBV29-1 to TRBJ2-1; D gene uncertain. There are 12 residues in the CDR3. V dropped 6 bases and J dropped 4 bases, with 10 bases sitting between them. The germline V gene encodes CDR1 SQVTM and CDR2 ANQGSEA. The CDR3 DNA is TGCAGCGTAGGTACAGTATACAATGAGCAGTTCTTC. Protein product: CSVGTVYNEQFF.

The chain recombines TRBV20-1 with TRBJ1-1; D is possibly TRBD1 (5 bases). The CDR3 covers 14 residues. Germline V gives CDR1 DFQATT, CDR2 SNEGSKA (reference sequence). V lost 4 bases, J lost 5 bases, and 17 bases lay in between. The CDR3 sequence is CSATGLGRDTEAFF. CDR3 nucleotides: TGCAGTGCTACTGGACTGGGGCGGGATACTGAAGCTTTCTTT.

The J gene is TRBJ2-5, the V gene TRBV2; D might be TRBD1 (6 bases). Germline CDR1 is SNHLY and CDR2 is FYNNEI. The CDR3 is made up of 15 amino acids. Trimming cost V 10 bases and J 1 base, with 19 bases left between them. The CDR3 reads CAIVSLDRSQETQYF. CDR3 nucleotides: TGTGCCATAGTTTCTCTGGACAGATCCCAAGAGACCCAGTACTTC.

V gene TRBV20-1 combines with J gene TRBJ1-6; D remains ambiguous. The CDR3 has 14 residues. V was shortened by 0 bases and J by 8 bases, with 11 bases between the two germline ends. Germline V gene data show CDR1 as DFQATT and CDR2 as SNEGSKA (reference sequence). The CDR3 DNA follows: TGCAGTGCTAGAGATGAGGGAAGGGATTCACCCCTCCACTTT. This gives the protein CSARDEGRDSPLHF.

The J gene is TRBJ1-1, the V gene TRBV7-3; perhaps TRBD1 as D (5 bases). The germline V gene encodes CDR1 SGHTA and CDR2 FQGTGA. The CDR3 covers 15 residues. Trimming took 4 bases from V and 3 from J, leaving 15 bases between them. The CDR3 coding sequence is TGTGCCAGCAGCTCCCGGGCCGGCAGGGACACTGAAGCTTTCTTT. It yields the protein CASSSRAGRDTEAFF.

This chain links TRBV7-9 with TRBJ1-1, with D perhaps TRBD1 (6 bases). The CDR3 has 15 residues. Germline V gives CDR1 SEHNR, CDR2 FQNEAQ (reference sequence). Trimming removed 4 bases from V and 1 base from J, with 13 bases in between. This CDR3 is CASSSPSGQNTEAFF. DNA for the CDR3: TGTGCCAGCAGCTCCCCCTCGGGACAGAACACTGAAGCTTTCTTT.

This clonotype was observed many times. The J gene is TRBJ2-1, the V gene TRBV5-5; 8 bases line up with TRBD1. CDR1 SGHKS and CDR2 YYEKEE come from the germline V gene (reference sequence). The CDR3 has 14 amino acids. Losses at the gene ends were 4 bases for V and 4 bases for J; bases not matched to a gene: 4. The CDR3 DNA sequence: TGTGCCAGCAGCCTTCGGACAGGGTACAATGAGCAGTTCTTC. It translates to CASSLRTGYNEQFF.

This clonotype occurred once. The gene calls are TRBV2 and TRBJ1-2; D ambiguous. This CDR3 has 12 amino acids. Germline CDR1 and CDR2: SNHLY and FYNNEI. The V end was cut by 4 bases, the J end by 8 bases, with 11 bases between. The CDR3 DNA is TGTGCCAGCAGTGTCGACATGCTCGGCTACACCTTC. This translates into CASSVDMLGYTF.

This clonotype was seen repeatedly, ten times or more. This chain connects TRBV20-1 to TRBJ2-7; 7 positions match TRBD1. V shed 4 bases and J 0 bases; nucleotides not matched to a gene: 3. CDR1 is DFQATT, CDR2 SNEGSKA, per germline (reference sequence). This CDR3 comprises 13 residues. CDR3 protein: CSATRDSSYEQYF. The CDR3 region has the DNA TGCAGTGCTACCCGGGACAGCTCCTACGAGCAGTACTTC.

This clonotype was picked up a small number of times. The V call is TRBV29-1, the J call TRBJ1-2, with D perhaps matching TRBD1 (5 bases). V shed 5 bases and J shed 3 bases, with 10 bases lying between them. This CDR3 is built from 12 residues. From germline, CDR1 is SQVTM and CDR2 ANQGSEA. The CDR3 sequence is CSVKEGDYGYTF. Here the CDR3 DNA reads TGCAGCGTTAAGGAAGGGGACTATGGCTACACCTTC.

The V and J genes are TRBV15 and TRBJ1-1; D is ambiguous. V lost 2 bases, J lost 0 bases, and 4 bases lay in between. CDR3 size: 13 residues. Per the germline V gene, CDR1 is LNHNV and CDR2 is YYDKDF (reference sequence). The CDR3 here is CATSRLVNTEAFF. The CDR3 nucleotides are TGTGCCACCAGCAGACTTGTGAACACTGAAGCTTTCTTT.

This clonotype appeared a few times. The chain is built from TRBV14 and TRBJ1-4; perhaps TRBD1 as D (6 bases). The germline V gene has CDR1 SGHDN and CDR2 FVKESK. This CDR3 contains 13 residues. V lost 2 bases and J lost 8, with 9 bases in between. The CDR3, as DNA: TGTGCCAGCAGCCAAAACGGACAGGAAAAACTGTTTTTT. It translates to CASSQNGQEKLFF.

On this clonotype: A much larger clone is a single base away; this may be a read error. The chain couples TRBV6-5 to TRBJ2-1, with D possibly matching TRBD2 (5 bases). Trimming cost V 2 bases and J 10 bases, with 15 bases left between them. This CDR3 has 14 residues. Germline CDR1 is MNHEY and CDR2 is SVGAGI. The CDR3 loop is CASSYREYSYEQFF. The CDR3 coding sequence is TGTGCCAGCAGTTACAGGGAGTATTCCTACGAGCAGTTCTTC.

The chain recombines TRBV10-3 with TRBJ1-2, with 10 bases fitting TRBD1. CDR1 and CDR2 (germline): ENHRY, SYGVKD. V was clipped by 6 bases and J by 8 bases; unmatched bases: 6. This CDR3 is built from 13 residues. CDR3 protein: CAISSGTGDGYTF. The CDR3 nucleotides are TGTGCCATCAGCTCCGGGACAGGGGACGGCTACACCTTC.

V and J are TRBV7-2 and TRBJ1-6; D is uncertain. CDR3 length equals 14 residues. CDR1 and CDR2 from the germline V gene are SGHTA and FQGNSA. The V end was cut by 3 bases, the J end by 10 bases, with 13 bases between. CDR3 DNA: TGTGCCAGCAGCTTGGTGCCTGGAGGATCACCCCTCCACTTT. Its translation is CASSLVPGGSPLHF.

This clonotype was counted between two and nine times. V usage is TRBV2 and J usage is TRBJ2-3; a possible D gene is TRBD2 (5 bases). This CDR3 spans 13 amino acids. The germline CDR1 and CDR2 sequences are SNHLY and FYNNEI. V was shortened by 4 bases and J by 6 bases, with 11 bases between the two germline ends. CDR3: CASSVHSGDTQYF. Here the CDR3 DNA reads TGTGCCAGCAGTGTCCACTCGGGGGATACGCAGTATTTT.

This clonotype was seen a handful of times. V gene TRBV28 combines with J gene TRBJ2-1; 12 positions match TRBD1. The trim removed 6 bases at V and 8 bases at J, leaving 8 bases unmatched. Germline CDR1 reads MDHEN; CDR2 reads SYDVKM. The CDR3 is 15 residues long. The CDR3 DNA follows: TGTGCCAGCAGCTCCCGGGACAGGGGGCTCTATGAGCAGTTCTTC. Its translation: CASSSRDRGLYEQFF.